Below are 29 T cell receptor beta chains sequenced from a single sample in a study of human T cells and chemical hapten exposure. Noted time point: patch test 1, 2 weeks after DPC sensitization. Treatment noted: therapeutic diphenylcyclopropenone sensitization with weekly scalp DPC. TCRdb reanalysed the RACE reads using MiXCR and keeps one entry per CDR3 protein. This table holds some 200,000 distinct CDR3 sequences, more than 20% found once. The material sequenced was whole blood, taken in connection with sensitization to the hapten diphenylcyclopropenone (DPC). Receptors originate from a woman aged 45-65 years with alopecia areata. Some clones in this sample may be carry-over from other donors' samples.

The chain couples TRBV6-6 to TRBJ2-7; 7 bases fit TRBD2. With 2 bases clipped from V and 1 base from J, the junction kept 5 bases outside the gene matches. CDR1 MNHNY and CDR2 SVGAGI come from the germline V gene (reference sequence). This CDR3 spans 15 amino acids. The CDR3 region is CASSYARAGSYEQYF. In nucleotides, the CDR3 is TGTGCCAGCAGTTACGCACGAGCGGGATCCTACGAGCAGTACTTC.

This clonotype turned up a few times. The chain links TRBV7-2 to TRBJ2-3; 7 bases fit TRBD2. Germline V lookup: CDR1 SGHTA, CDR2 FQGNSA. The CDR3 spans 15 residues. V shed 3 bases and J 6 bases; nucleotides not matched to a gene: 9. Here the CDR3 reads CASSFRRTSADTQYF. Here the CDR3 DNA reads TGTGCCAGCAGCTTCCGCCGTACTAGCGCCGATACGCAGTATTTT.

This sequence joins TRBV20-1 and TRBJ2-1; D is uncertain. The CDR3 has 15 amino acids. CDR1 is DFQATT and CDR2 is SNEGSKA in the germline V gene (reference sequence). Trimming shortened V by 3 bases and J by 0 bases, and 12 bases separated the two germline ends. DNA for the CDR3: TGCAGTGCTAGGAAGCCGCCAGTCTCCTACAATGAGCAGTTCTTC. This translates into CSARKPPVSYNEQFF.

The sample holds a few counts of this clonotype. The chain joins TRBV5-1 to TRBJ2-3; D is perhaps TRBD2 (6 bases). V lost 2 bases and J lost 4, with 17 bases in between. The CDR3 contains 16 residues. Germline V gives CDR1 SGHRS, CDR2 YFSETQ. The CDR3 loop reads CASSLPQTGGPDTQYF. CDR3 nucleotide sequence: TGCGCCAGCAGCTTACCGCAGACTGGAGGGCCAGATACGCAGTATTTT.

For the CDR3, the DNA is TGTGCCAGCAGCTTAGATGCAGGGGATACGCAGTATTTT. It is translated as CASSLDAGDTQYF. V usage is TRBV11-2 and J usage is TRBJ2-3, with D possibly TRBD1 on 5 matching bases. Trimming left V 0 bases short and J 6 bases short, with 7 bases between. CDR1 and CDR2 from the germline V gene are SGHAT and FQNNGV. This CDR3 is 13 amino acids long.

V and J are TRBV5-1 and TRBJ2-5, with D maybe TRBD1 (5 bases). The CDR3 is made up of 14 amino acids. The germline V gene has CDR1 SGHRS and CDR2 YFSETQ. Trimming pared 0 bases from V and 2 bases from J, leaving 8 bases between. Written as DNA, the CDR3 is TGCGCCAGCAGCTTGGGAGGACAACAAGAGACCCAGTACTTC. Amino acid sequence: CASSLGGQQETQYF.

The rearrangement uses TRBV25-1 and TRBJ2-2; TRBD1 matches 8 bases. From germline, CDR1 is MGHDK and CDR2 SYGVNS. The CDR3 is made up of 15 amino acids. The ends lost 3 bases at V and 3 bases at J; junction bases unmatched: 3. The CDR3 loop reads CASSEVTGDTGELFF. CDR3 in DNA: TGTGCCAGCAGTGAGGTGACAGGGGACACCGGGGAGCTGTTTTTT. Together with reference TRBV25-1 and TRBJ2-2, the CDR3 gives the full variable domain: EADIYQTPRYLVIGTGKKITLECSQTMGHDKMYWYQQDPGMELHLIHYSYGVNSTEKGDLSSESTVSRIRTEHFPLTLESARPSHTSQYLCASSEVTGDTGELFFGEGSRLTVL.

The CDR3, as DNA: TGTGCCAGTATTAGGGGGAGGGTCTCCAATGAGCAGTTCTTC. Its protein is CASIRGRVSNEQFF. The J gene is TRBJ2-1, the V gene TRBV7-9, with D possibly being TRBD2 (7 bases). Germline V lookup: CDR1 SEHNR, CDR2 FQNEAQ (reference sequence). Trimming stripped 9 bases from V and 6 bases from J, with 18 bases between. The CDR3 loop spans 14 amino acids.

The chain carries TRBV5-1 and TRBJ2-1; 13 bases agree with TRBD2. The CDR3 is 16 amino acids. Germline values: CDR1 SGHRS, CDR2 YFSETQ. J lost 8 bases, V lost 4 bases, and 9 bases had no gene match. The CDR3 sequence is CASSPGTSGTMHEQFF. The CDR3 nucleotides are TGCGCCAGCAGCCCGGGGACTAGCGGGACAATGCATGAGCAGTTCTTC.

The chain carries TRBV11-2 and TRBJ2-2; tentatively, D is TRBD2 (5 bases). The V gene lost 2 bases and the J gene lost 6 bases, with 13 bases spanning the gap. Looked up from germline, CDR1 is SGHAT and CDR2 is FQNNGV. The length of the CDR3 is 15 residues. The CDR3 region is CASSLLARLAGELFF. CDR3 sequence (DNA): TGTGCCAGCAGCTTACTAGCAAGGTTGGCCGGGGAGCTGTTTTTT.

This clonotype was picked up one time. This chain links TRBV18 with TRBJ1-3, with D uncertain. Deletions cut 6 bases from V and 0 bases from J, with 9 bases between. Germline V lookup: CDR1 KGHSH, CDR2 LQKENI. The CDR3 runs 14 residues. CDR3 sequence (DNA): TGTGCCAGCTCCCCTAGGCTCTCTGGAAACACCATATATTTT. This translates into CASSPRLSGNTIYF.

This clonotype was observed once. This chain connects TRBV2 to TRBJ2-7; 7 positions agree with TRBD2. Losses at the gene ends were 5 bases for V and 2 bases for J; bases not matched to a gene: 9. This CDR3 comprises 15 residues. In germline, CDR1 is SNHLY, CDR2 FYNNEI. Here the CDR3 reads CASSPLAVTAYEQYF. CDR3 DNA sequence: TGTGCCAGCAGTCCTCTAGCGGTTACTGCCTACGAGCAGTACTTC.

The chain has TRBV11-1 and TRBJ1-2; no clear D. The V gene's germline CDR1 is SGHAT and CDR2 FQDESV (reference sequence). V was trimmed by 1 base and J by 7 bases, leaving 13 bases between them. The CDR3 runs to 14 residues. The CDR3 DNA follows: TGTGCCAGCAGCTTAGGAGCACCGACGACTGGCTACACCTTC. Protein: CASSLGAPTTGYTF.

The chain joins TRBV19 to TRBJ1-6; no firm D call. V dropped 3 bases and J dropped 5 bases, with 8 bases sitting between them. This CDR3 comprises 14 residues. CDR1 and CDR2 (germline): LNHDA, SQIVND (reference sequence). The CDR3 reads CASSMRQNNSPLHF. CDR3 bases: TGTGCCAGTAGTATGCGTCAGAATAATTCACCCCTCCACTTT.

This clonotype has more than one count but fewer than ten. The chain combines TRBV10-3 with TRBJ2-5, with D possibly matching TRBD1 (6 bases). This CDR3 comprises 13 residues. Trimming shortened V by 7 bases and J by 1 base, and 10 bases separated the two germline ends. Germline V lookup: CDR1 ENHRY, CDR2 SYGVKD. DNA of the CDR3: TGTGCCATCAAGACAGGATCCCAAGAGACCCAGTACTTC. Protein sequence: CAIKTGSQETQYF.

This chain links TRBV10-3 with TRBJ2-5; no definite D call. Germline values: CDR1 ENHRY, CDR2 SYGVKD. Deletions cut 0 bases from V and 3 bases from J, with 8 bases between. The CDR3 covers 14 residues. The chain's CDR3 is CAISESRSEETQYF. In DNA form, the CDR3 reads TGTGCCATCAGTGAGTCGAGGTCAGAAGAGACCCAGTACTTC.

In this sample, this clonotype turned up a few times. V usage is TRBV20-1 and J usage is TRBJ2-7, with no clear D. Deletions cut 5 bases from V and 3 bases from J, with 5 bases between. The CDR3 spans 10 residues. Germline V gene sequence: CDR1 DFQATT, CDR2 SNEGSKA (reference sequence). CDR3 protein: CSAWNYEQYF. The CDR3 bases are TGCAGTGCTTGGAACTACGAGCAGTACTTC.

The chain has TRBV20-1 and TRBJ1-1; D not resolved. The CDR3 consists of 15 residues. V lost 0 bases, J lost 4 bases, and 15 bases lay in between. The germline CDR1 and CDR2 sequences are DFQATT and SNEGSKA (reference sequence). CDR3 amino acids: CSARDLGRVGTEAFF. CDR3 nucleotide sequence: TGCAGTGCTAGAGATTTAGGGAGAGTAGGCACTGAAGCTTTCTTT.

This clonotype was picked up a small number of times. The chain has TRBV7-2 and TRBJ2-2; 12 positions agree with TRBD1. The germline gives CDR1 SGHTA, CDR2 FQGNSA. Trimming cost V 2 bases and J 0 bases; bases outside gene matches: 4. This CDR3 comprises 18 residues. The CDR3 bases are TGTGCCAGCAGCTTACGGGGACAGGGGGCTGCGAACACCGGGGAGCTGTTTTTT. Amino acids: CASSLRGQGAANTGELFF. Combining the CDR3 with reference TRBV7-2 and TRBJ2-2 gives the whole variable domain GAGVSQSPSNKVTEKGKDVELRCDPISGHTALYWYRQSLGQGLEFLIYFQGNSAPDKSGLPSDRFSAERTGGSVSTLTIQRTQQEDSAVYLCASSLRGQGAANTGELFFGEGSRLTVL.

This sequence joins TRBV7-9 and TRBJ2-7; D perhaps matches TRBD2 (5 bases). This CDR3 region has 17 residues. Trimming took 1 base from V and 2 from J, leaving 18 bases between them. CDR1 SEHNR and CDR2 FQNEAQ come from the germline V gene (reference sequence). CDR3 loop: CASSLGTELPKAYEQYF. The CDR3 nucleotides are TGTGCCAGCAGCTTAGGGACTGAACTTCCGAAAGCCTACGAGCAGTACTTC.

The table lists this clonotype with a few counts. The chain has TRBV7-9 and TRBJ1-2; TRBD1 matches 9 bases. The germline V gene encodes CDR1 SEHNR and CDR2 FQNEAQ (reference sequence). The CDR3 loop spans 13 amino acids. Here the CDR3 reads CAGQGLPNYGYTF. The DNA for the CDR3 is TGTGCGGGACAGGGTCTACCTAACTATGGCTACACCTTC.

This clonotype occurred a few times. The V gene is TRBV29-1, the J gene TRBJ1-2; D is unresolved. The V gene's germline CDR1 is SQVTM and CDR2 ANQGSEA. The V end was cut by 1 base, the J end by 5 bases, with 5 bases between. The CDR3 covers 11 residues. The CDR3 loop is CSVEVRYGYTF. The CDR3 nucleotides are TGCAGCGTTGAAGTCCGGTATGGCTACACCTTC. Drawing the rest from reference TRBV29-1 and TRBJ1-2, the complete variable domain is SAVISQKPSRDICQRGTSLTIQCQVDSQVTMMFWYRQQPGQSLTLIATANQGSEATYESGFVIDKFPISRPNLTFSTLTVSNMSPEDSSIYLCSVEVRYGYTFGSGTRLTVV.

This CDR3 is CASSALSGTYNEQFF. DNA for the CDR3: TGTGCCAGCAGTGCCCTTAGCGGAACCTACAATGAGCAGTTCTTC. This sequence joins TRBV6-1 and TRBJ2-1, with D tentatively TRBD2 (6 bases). CDR1 is MNHNS and CDR2 is SASEGT in the germline V gene. CDR3 size: 15 residues. V was shortened by 4 bases and J by 2 bases, with 12 bases between the two germline ends.

The J gene is TRBJ1-1, the V gene TRBV6-5; weak D call: TRBD1 (5 bases). V was trimmed by 6 bases and J by 0 bases, leaving 11 bases between them. CDR3 length equals 14 residues. CDR1 and CDR2 from the germline V gene are MNHEY and SVGAGI. CDR3 coding DNA: TGTGCCAGCAGGTCCCCAGGGTTGAACACTGAAGCTTTCTTT. As protein: CASRSPGLNTEAFF.

For the CDR3, the DNA is TGTGCCAGCAGCTTTGCTGGGGTGGGGAACGAGCAGTACTTC. Translating it yields CASSFAGVGNEQYF. The chain uses TRBV5-5 and TRBJ2-7; D is ambiguous. The CDR3 consists of 14 residues. Between the trimmed V and J ends, which lost 2 bases and 5 bases, there was a span of 14 bases. Germline assignment: CDR1 SGHKS and CDR2 YYEKEE (reference sequence).

J is TRBJ1-5 and V is TRBV19, with unresolved D. This CDR3 comprises 14 residues. Germline loops: CDR1 LNHDA, CDR2 SQIVND (reference sequence). V lost 7 bases and J 2 bases, leaving 12 bases between the germline ends. Here the CDR3 DNA reads TGTGCCAGTACCCAGTGGGGTGGCAATCAGCCCCAGCATTTT. Translating it yields CASTQWGGNQPQHF. Using reference TRBV19 and TRBJ1-5 for the parts outside the CDR3, the full variable domain is DGGITQSPKYLFRKEGQNVTLSCEQNLNHDAMYWYRQDPGQGLRLIYYSQIVNDFQKGDIAEGYSVSREKKESFPLTVTSAQKNPTAFYLCASTQWGGNQPQHFGDGTRLSIL.

This clonotype turned up a few times. V is TRBV24-1 and J is TRBJ2-1; D is possibly TRBD1 (6 bases). In germline, CDR1 is KGHDR, CDR2 SFDVKD. Trimming took off 1 base at V and 4 bases at J, with 16 bases between the two ends. This CDR3 has 17 amino acids. CDR3 sequence (DNA): TGTGCCACCAGTGATTTTCGGGGCAGGGGCCTTTACAATGAGCAGTTCTTC. Translated: CATSDFRGRGLYNEQFF.

The sample holds a few counts of this clonotype. The chain carries TRBV6-2 or TRBV6-3 and TRBJ2-3, with 7 bases lining up with TRBD2. The V and J ends lost 6 bases and 7 bases, in that order; junction bases with no gene match: 13. Germline lookup yields CDR1 MNHEY and CDR2 SVGEGT. The CDR3 has 15 amino acids. The CDR3 loop reads CASRTGVGGPHTQYF. The CDR3 DNA reads TGTGCCAGCAGAACGGGGGTGGGAGGGCCGCATACGCAGTATTTT.

This chain links TRBV12-3 or TRBV12-4 with TRBJ2-1, with 8 bases matching TRBD1. J lost 6 bases, V lost 3 bases, and 7 bases had no gene match. The CDR3 is 15 amino acids. This CDR3 reads CASSFLYGQGNEQFF. CDR3 DNA sequence: TGTGCCAGCAGTTTTCTCTATGGACAGGGCAATGAGCAGTTCTTC.